This T cell receptor beta chain was observed in a study of control samples from healthy donors and cancer patients (dated by TCRdb to 2018 to 2021). The library was generated by the immunoSEQ multiplex PCR assay. TCRdb stores this immuneACCESS table with in-frame sequences only. Part of the clones is absent; in the studies checked, under half of the shortfall reflects unresolved V genes, and no reason is known for the rest. The sample table lists some 120,000 clones, just over 90% of them with a count of one. 6% to 8% of the sample comes from the top ten. There are 15 amino acids in the CDR3, from cysteine to phenylalanine inclusive. Just CDR3 DNA is preserved here, 45 bases in frame from base 1. Looking up the germline V gene (reference sequence) yields CDR1 SGHNT and CDR2 YYREEE. For this chain, trimming is 3 bases at the V end and 3 bases at the J end, and the number of junction bases without a gene match is 5.

As regards this clone: No cognate antigen has been identified for it. No base quality information exists; no much larger clone differs at one position.

This chain is built from TRBV5-4 and TRBJ1-2; 10 central bases correspond to TRBD1. This clonotype was sampled from a woman in her late teens or twenties in good health. Sequenced input: blood. Read as DNA, the sequence is TGTGCCAGCAGCTGGGCGGGACAGGGGCACTATGGCTACACCTTC. Translated, it gives CASSWAGQGHYGYTF.